The 32 T cell receptor beta chains reported below all come from one sample, sequenced in a study of blood T cell repertoires in COVID-19. Assay: immunoSEQ multiplex PCR; the TCRdb copy retains only in-frame clones and omits some. The sample lists about 150,000 clones; 80% were seen once. Sequencing was performed on peripheral blood. These receptor sequences come from a man in his 60s with acute or convalescent COVID-19.

V gene TRBV19 combines with J gene TRBJ1-1; D unclear. V was shortened by 2 bases and J by 7 bases, with 11 bases between the two germline ends. CDR3 length: 13 residues. The germline CDR1 and CDR2 sequences are LNHDA and SQIVND (reference sequence). CDR3 sequence (DNA): TGTGCCAGTAGTATAAGAGAGTTCGGTGAAGCTTTCTTT. Encoded protein: CASSIREFGEAFF.

The rearrangement joins TRBV11-2 to TRBJ2-7, with 12 bases lining up with TRBD2. The CDR3 spans 16 residues. Losses at the gene ends were 3 bases for V and 2 bases for J; bases not matched to a gene: 5. Germline lookup yields CDR1 SGHAT and CDR2 FQNNGV. The chain's CDR3 is CASSFRTSGATYEQYF. Written as DNA, the CDR3 is TGTGCCAGCAGCTTTAGGACTAGCGGGGCTACCTACGAGCAGTACTTC.

Concerning this clone: The sample holds other DNA sequences that translate to the same CDR3. The chain carries TRBV7-2 and TRBJ2-5; D remains unclear. V dropped 5 bases and J dropped 2 bases, with 6 bases sitting between them. In germline, CDR1 is SGHTA, CDR2 FQGNSA. The CDR3 has 12 residues. The CDR3 sequence: CASSPLQETQYF. The CDR3 DNA is TGTGCCAGCAGCCCGTTGCAAGAGACCCAGTACTTC. Filled out from reference TRBV7-2 and TRBJ2-5, the complete variable domain reads GAGVSQSPSNKVTEKGKDVELRCDPISGHTALYWYRQSLGQGLEFLIYFQGNSAPDKSGLPSDRFSAERTGGSVSTLTIQRTQQEDSAVYLCASSPLQETQYFGPGTRLLVL.

This clone appeared once. This sequence joins TRBV5-4 and TRBJ2-1; 15 bases fit TRBD2. The CDR3 extends over 16 amino acids. CDR1 and CDR2 from the germline V gene are SGHNT and YYREEE (reference sequence). V lost 0 bases and J lost 10; bases outside the gene matches: 5. The CDR3 is CASSLGGLAGGGEQFF. CDR3 nucleotide sequence: TGTGCCAGCAGCTTGGGAGGACTAGCGGGAGGGGGCGAGCAGTTCTTC.

The chain carries TRBV28 and TRBJ2-2, with D unclear. The V and J ends lost 3 bases and 3 bases respectively, with 8 bases between them. The germline gives CDR1 MDHEN, CDR2 SYDVKM. The CDR3 consists of 14 residues. The DNA for the CDR3 is TGTGCCAGCAGTTTGCGTCTAGACACCGGGGAGCTGTTTTTT. This encodes CASSLRLDTGELFF.

This chain joins TRBV7-6 and TRBJ2-2, with 8 bases lining up with TRBD2. CDR3 size: 18 residues. Germline lookup yields CDR1 SGHVS and CDR2 FNYEAQ. Unmatched junction bases numbered 12, after V lost 2 bases and J lost 4 bases. CDR3 nucleotides: TGTGCCAGCAGCTTAAGGTTCGGTTCGGGAGGGAGCACCGGGGAGCTGTTTTTT. Protein product: CASSLRFGSGGSTGELFF.

The CDR3 here is CASSPTSTGYTEAFF. In DNA form, the CDR3 reads TGTGCCAGCAGTCCCACATCGACAGGGTACACTGAAGCTTTCTTT. The V gene is TRBV6-6, the J gene TRBJ1-1; TRBD1 aligns across 7 bases. V lost 5 bases, J lost 3 bases, and 9 bases stayed unmatched. Germline V gene sequence: CDR1 MNHNY, CDR2 SVGAGI (reference sequence). There are 15 residues in the CDR3.

This chain connects TRBV11-2 to TRBJ1-2; possible D gene TRBD1, 6 bases. CDR3 length equals 14 residues. Trimming took off 5 bases at V and 3 bases at J, with 13 bases between the two ends. CDR1 SGHAT and CDR2 FQNNGV come from the germline V gene. The CDR3 loop reads CASSRQELDYGYTF. CDR3 bases: TGTGCCAGCAGCCGACAGGAGCTCGACTATGGCTACACCTTC. Supplemented by reference TRBV11-2 and TRBJ1-2, the full variable domain reads EAGVAQSPRYKIIEKRQSVAFWCNPISGHATLYWYQQILGQGPKLLIQFQNNGVVDDSQLPKDRFSAERLKGVDSTLKIQPAKLEDSAVYLCASSRQELDYGYTFGSGTRLTVV.

The chain joins TRBV4-2 to TRBJ2-1, with D maybe TRBD2 (5 bases). The V gene's germline CDR1 is LGHNA and CDR2 YNFKEQ. Trimming removed 1 base from V and 4 bases from J, with 11 bases in between. The CDR3 contains 15 residues. CDR3 residues: CASSQVRGVYNEQFF. DNA of the CDR3: TGTGCCAGCAGCCAAGTTCGGGGTGTTTACAATGAGCAGTTCTTC.

This sequence joins TRBV7-6 and TRBJ1-1; no clear D gene. This CDR3 has 13 residues. V shed 6 bases and J shed 5 bases, with 13 bases lying between them. Germline V gene lookup returns CDR1 SGHVS and CDR2 FNYEAQ. As DNA, the CDR3 is TGTGCCAGCAGGAGGGTTGGCAGGACTGAAGCTTTCTTT. Its protein product is CASRRVGRTEAFF. Using reference TRBV7-6 and TRBJ1-1 for the parts outside the CDR3, the full variable domain is GAGVSQSPRYKVTKRGQDVALRCDPISGHVSLYWYRQALGQGPEFLTYFNYEAQQDKSGLPNDRFSAERPEGSISTLTIQRTEQRDSAMYRCASRRVGRTEAFFGQGTRLTVV.

The chain has TRBV5-1 and TRBJ1-3; a possible D gene is TRBD1 (5 bases). The CDR3 totals 16 residues. The V gene's germline CDR1 is SGHRS and CDR2 YFSETQ. V lost 3 bases, J lost 0 bases, and 13 bases lay in between. As DNA, the CDR3 is TGCGCCAGCAGCTCGGCTGGGGGGTCCTCTGGAAACACCATATATTTT. This sequence encodes CASSSAGGSSGNTIYF.

J is TRBJ2-1 and V is TRBV9; maybe TRBD1 (6 bases). Trimming removed 3 bases from V and 4 bases from J, with 14 bases in between. The CDR3 loop spans 15 amino acids. CDR1 is SGDLS and CDR2 is YYNGEE in the germline V gene. The CDR3 reads CASSAQGSYYNEQFF. The DNA of the CDR3 is TGTGCCAGCAGCGCCCAGGGGTCTTATTACAATGAGCAGTTCTTC.

This rearrangement joins TRBV7-9 to TRBJ1-2; a weak D match, TRBD1 (5 bases). The V gene lost 2 bases and the J gene lost 4 bases, with 14 bases spanning the gap. Germline CDR1 is SEHNR and CDR2 is FQNEAQ (reference sequence). The CDR3 length is 15 residues. The CDR3 coding sequence is TGTGCCAGCAGCTTAACCGGGAGCGGGGGCTATGGCTACACCTTC. Translation gives CASSLTGSGGYGYTF. The variable domain in full, completed from reference TRBV7-9 and TRBJ1-2, reads DTGVSQNPRHKITKRGQNVTFRCDPISEHNRLYWYRQTLGQGPEFLTYFQNEAQLEKSRLLSDRFSAERPKGSFSTLEIQRTEQGDSAMYLCASSLTGSGGYGYTFGSGTRLTVV.

CDR3 sequence reads: CASSPRVNTGELFF. For the CDR3, the DNA is TGTGCCAGCAGCCCACGGGTGAACACCGGGGAGCTGTTTTTT. This sequence joins TRBV5-8 and TRBJ2-2; no clear D. V was pared by 4 bases and J by 1 base, with 8 bases between. The CDR3 is 14 amino acids. Per germline, CDR1 SGHTS and CDR2 YDEGEE.

The chain joins TRBV10-3 to TRBJ2-7; 7 bases agree with TRBD2. Germline loops: CDR1 ENHRY, CDR2 SYGVKD. CDR3 size: 15 residues. After removal of 3 bases from V and 0 bases from J, the junction contained 5 bases not matched to a gene. CDR3 sequence: CAISESWEGSYEQYF. CDR3 nucleotides: TGTGCCATCAGTGAATCGTGGGAGGGCTCCTACGAGCAGTACTTC.

The genes are TRBV9 and TRBJ2-5, with D possibly TRBD2 on 6 matching bases. V lost 3 bases to trimming and J lost 5 bases, with 14 bases between them. This CDR3 contains 14 residues. Germline V gene lookup returns CDR1 SGDLS and CDR2 YYNGEE. The CDR3, as DNA: TGTGCCAGCAGCGCCCGGGGGATAGCGGAGACCCAGTACTTC. It encodes CASSARGIAETQYF.

This clone was seen only a few times. CDR3 bases: TGTGCCAGCAGCTTGGGGACAGGGCTTAATGGCTACACCTTC. It encodes CASSLGTGLNGYTF. This sequence joins TRBV5-6 and TRBJ1-2; 8 nucleotides agree with TRBD1. The CDR3 is 14 amino acids. V trimming: 0 bases; J trimming: 6 bases; junction bases outside the gene matches: 4. Germline V gives CDR1 SGHDT, CDR2 YYEEEE.

V usage is TRBV1 and J usage is TRBJ2-1; the D call TRBD2 from the table was never checked on the DNA. TRBV1 is a pseudogene locus. The CDR3 extends over 16 amino acids. The CDR3 here is CTSSLSPAGFWNEQFF. DNA for the CDR3: TGCACCAGCAGCCTCTCCCCAGCGGGATTTTGGAATGAGCAGTTCTTC.

This chain links TRBV5-1 with TRBJ1-1, with D hard to call. CDR1 SGHRS and CDR2 YFSETQ come from the germline V gene. The CDR3 is 11 residues long. Trimming pared 3 bases from V and 5 bases from J, leaving 5 bases between. This CDR3 is CASSSTTEAFF. The CDR3, as DNA: TGCGCCAGCAGCTCCACTACTGAAGCTTTCTTT.

Note on this clone: Other DNA sequences in the sample encode the same CDR3. The chain couples TRBV5-1 to TRBJ2-5; D is undetermined. The CDR3 is 15 amino acids. Germline-derived CDR1 and CDR2 are SGHRS and YFSETQ. With 1 base removed from V and 0 bases from J, the gap between germline ends came to 10 bases. The CDR3 reads CASSLRGPYQETQYF. Written as DNA, the CDR3 is TGCGCCAGCAGCTTGAGAGGTCCGTACCAAGAGACCCAGTACTTC.

There are a few counts of this clone. This chain joins TRBV28 and TRBJ1-4, with TRBD1 matching over 7 bases. The CDR3 is made up of 15 amino acids. The germline CDR1 and CDR2 sequences are MDHEN and SYDVKM. Trimming at V came to 5 bases and at J to 5 bases, leaving 8 bases not matched to a gene. CDR3 coding DNA: TGTGCCAGCAGTCCTAGGGGGCGCGCGAATGAAAAACTGTTTTTT. Amino acid sequence: CASSPRGRANEKLFF.

The chain uses TRBV14 and TRBJ2-3; TRBD1 matches 7 bases. Germline-derived CDR1 and CDR2 are SGHDN and FVKESK. This CDR3 comprises 15 residues. The V gene end was trimmed by 6 bases and the J gene end by 0 bases; junction bases not matched to a gene: 6. CDR3 amino acids: CASRDRQTSTDTQYF. The CDR3 DNA is TGTGCCAGCAGGGACAGGCAAACTAGCACAGATACGCAGTATTTT.

In its sample, this clone was seen a few times. The chain recombines TRBV11-2 with TRBJ1-6; maybe TRBD1 (6 bases). CDR3 length equals 12 residues. Deletions cut 4 bases from V and 9 bases from J, with 7 bases between. Germline V gene lookup returns CDR1 SGHAT and CDR2 FQNNGV. In nucleotides, the CDR3 is TGTGCCAGCAGCTCAGGGGTTTCACCCCTCCACTTT. Residues: CASSSGVSPLHF.

This sequence joins TRBV6-6 and TRBJ1-1; the match to TRBD1 covers 8 bases. CDR1 is MNHNY, CDR2 SVGAGI, per germline (reference sequence). This CDR3 is 16 amino acids long. The V gene end was trimmed by 5 bases and the J gene end by 1 base; junction bases not matched to a gene: 9. As DNA, the CDR3 is TGTGCCAGCAGTCGACAGGGGTGGGTCGGGAACACTGAAGCTTTCTTT. This codes for CASSRQGWVGNTEAFF.

The chain has TRBV6-2 or TRBV6-3 and TRBJ1-1; 11 bases agree with TRBD1. With V trimmed by 1 base and J by 2 bases, 6 bases remained unmatched. The CDR3 extends over 17 amino acids. Germline CDR1 and CDR2: MNHEY and SVGEGT. CDR3 sequence: CASSYFGRTGGNTEAFF. The CDR3 bases are TGTGCCAGCAGTTACTTCGGACGGACAGGGGGCAACACTGAAGCTTTCTTT.

V and J are TRBV23-1 and TRBJ2-1; 10 bases are a match to TRBD1. TRBV23-1 is reported as an ORF; its role is uncertain. Trimming at V came to 7 bases and at J to 3 bases, leaving 15 bases not matched to a gene. This CDR3 contains 18 residues. CDR3 nucleotides: TGCGCCAGCAACCCCGATAGACCGGGACAGGGGATCTACAATGAGCAGTTCTTC. This sequence encodes CASNPDRPGQGIYNEQFF.

The rearrangement joins TRBV7-3 to TRBJ2-2; tentatively, D is TRBD2 (5 bases). This CDR3 region has 14 residues. The germline gives CDR1 SGHTA, CDR2 FQGTGA. The V end was cut by 1 base, the J end by 7 bases, with 10 bases between. CDR3 nucleotides: TGTGCCAGCAGCTTAAAACTAGTCGGCGGGGAGCTGTTTTTT. Its translation is CASSLKLVGGELFF.

The V call is TRBV5-1, the J call TRBJ2-6; D might be TRBD2 (7 bases). Trimming left V 3 bases short and J 3 bases short, with 13 bases between. The CDR3 is 16 amino acids. Germline loops: CDR1 SGHRS, CDR2 YFSETQ. The CDR3 region is CASSSGGADGANVLTF. CDR3 sequence (DNA): TGCGCCAGCAGCTCGGGGGGCGCGGATGGGGCCAACGTCCTGACTTTC.

The gene calls are TRBV6-2 or TRBV6-3 and TRBJ2-2; perhaps TRBD2 as D (6 bases). V lost 4 bases, J lost 2 bases, and 8 bases lay in between. Germline lookup yields CDR1 MNHEY and CDR2 SVGEGT. The CDR3 loop spans 14 amino acids. CDR3 amino acids: CASSSGLNTGELFF. DNA for the CDR3: TGTGCCAGCAGTTCGGGACTCAACACCGGGGAGCTGTTTTTT.

The rearrangement uses TRBV4-2 and TRBJ1-1; 8 bases are shared with TRBD1. This CDR3 contains 14 residues. V dropped 4 bases and J dropped 3; count of bases not matched to a gene: 4. Germline V CDR1 and CDR2: LGHNA, YNFKEQ. The CDR3: CASSRGQGYTEAFF. The CDR3 bases are TGTGCCAGCAGCCGCGGACAGGGTTACACTGAAGCTTTCTTT.

The rearrangement joins TRBV5-4 to TRBJ1-2; a weak D match, TRBD1 (6 bases). This CDR3 has 14 amino acids. Trimming removed 4 bases at V and 5 bases at J, with 15 bases between. Germline CDR1 SGHNT, CDR2 YYREEE (reference sequence). Here the CDR3 DNA reads TGTGCCAGCAGCCTTGTGGGGGCGAGATATGGCTACACCTTC. Translated, it gives CASSLVGARYGYTF.

V usage is TRBV28 and J usage is TRBJ2-4; tentatively, D is TRBD2 (5 bases). V was trimmed by 1 base and J by 7 bases, leaving 11 bases between them. The CDR3 has 14 residues. CDR1 is MDHEN and CDR2 is SYDVKM in the germline V gene. The CDR3 bases are TGTGCCAGCAGTTTATTCCGGGATCAGAACATTCAGTACTTC. It codes for CASSLFRDQNIQYF.